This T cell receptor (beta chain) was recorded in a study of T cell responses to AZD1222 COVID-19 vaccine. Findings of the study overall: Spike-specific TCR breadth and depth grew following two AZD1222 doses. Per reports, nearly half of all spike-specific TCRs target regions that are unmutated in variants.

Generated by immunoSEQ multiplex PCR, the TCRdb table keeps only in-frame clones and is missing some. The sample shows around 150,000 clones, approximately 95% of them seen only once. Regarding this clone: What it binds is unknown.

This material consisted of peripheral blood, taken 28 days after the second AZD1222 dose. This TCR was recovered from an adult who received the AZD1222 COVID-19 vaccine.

The CDR3 bases are TGTGCCTGGAGTGTACAGGGGGGAGCTTTCTTT. Translation gives CAWSVQGGAFF. This chain joins TRBV30 and TRBJ1-1; 8 nucleotides align to TRBD1. CDR1 and CDR2 from the germline V gene are GTSNPN and SVGIG (reference sequence). J was trimmed by 10 bases and V by 0 bases; bases with no gene match: 1. The CDR3 runs 11 residues.